Below, one T cell receptor (beta chain) is given with its context. Looked up from germline, CDR1 is SGHVS and CDR2 is FQNEAQ. The V and J ends lost 1 base and 2 bases, in that order; junction bases with no gene match: 2. The CDR3 spans 16 residues. These data originate in a study of blood T cell repertoires in COVID-19. Study overall: Researchers got acute and convalescent COVID-19 samples from the United States, Italy and Spain. T cells, B-cell-depleted T cells, or PBMCs supplied cDNA or gDNA.

The authors' processing: Amplification of reference gene primers provided the estimated nucleated cell counts. The protocol was immunoSEQ multiplex PCR, while the TCRdb copy is restricted to in-frame clones and leaves out a portion. That table supplies the V and J calls and clone size; D and trimming were determined from the DNA. The profile shows about 82,000 clones, around 81% of them singletons. The source material was peripheral blood. The receptor comes from a man older than 75 with active or convalescent COVID-19. J is TRBJ2-3 and V is TRBV7-8; the match to TRBD2 covers 11 bases. The CDR3 region has the DNA TGTGCCAGCAGCTTAGTTAGCGGGGGGGACACAGATACGCAGTATTTT. Residues: CASSLVSGGDTDTQYF.